This T cell receptor beta chain was sequenced for a study of human T cells and chemical hapten exposure. Details on this clonotype: The antigen remains undetermined.

Study-level points and caveats: With regard to DPC sensitization, TCRs above 1 in 1000 frequency did not change.

TCRdb re-called the RACE reads with MiXCR, one entry per CDR3 protein. This sample has about 340,000 distinct CDR3 sequences, with 5.5% to 8% found just once. This CDR3 region has 15 residues. Trimming at V came to 5 bases and at J to 6 bases, leaving 12 bases not matched to a gene. CDR1 and CDR2 (germline): SGHTA, FQGNSA. Time point here: patch test 1, 2 weeks after DPC sensitization. Treatment described: therapeutic diphenylcyclopropenone sensitization with weekly scalp DPC. This chain uses TRBV7-2 with TRBJ2-7; 8 positions match TRBD1. The source of this sequence is a woman in her late teens or twenties with alopecia areata. Some clones in this sample may be carry-over from other donors' samples. The sequenced sample was whole blood, obtained in connection with sensitization to the hapten diphenylcyclopropenone (DPC). The CDR3, as DNA: TGTGCCAGCAGCCGAGGACAGGGCCCCGCAGGCGAGCAGTACTTC. Translation gives CASSRGQGPAGEQYF.